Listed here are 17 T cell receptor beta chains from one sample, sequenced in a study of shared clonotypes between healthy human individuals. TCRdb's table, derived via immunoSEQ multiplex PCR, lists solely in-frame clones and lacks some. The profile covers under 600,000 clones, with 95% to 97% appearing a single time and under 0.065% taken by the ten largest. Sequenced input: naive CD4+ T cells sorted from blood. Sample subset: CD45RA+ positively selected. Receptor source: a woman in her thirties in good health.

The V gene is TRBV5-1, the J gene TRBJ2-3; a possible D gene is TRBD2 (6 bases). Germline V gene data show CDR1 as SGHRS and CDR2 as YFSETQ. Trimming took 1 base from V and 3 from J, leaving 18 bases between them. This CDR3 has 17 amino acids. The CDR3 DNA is TGCGCCAGCAGCTTGTCTAGCGTCGAAATAGTTACAGATACGCAGTATTTT. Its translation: CASSLSSVEIVTDTQYF.

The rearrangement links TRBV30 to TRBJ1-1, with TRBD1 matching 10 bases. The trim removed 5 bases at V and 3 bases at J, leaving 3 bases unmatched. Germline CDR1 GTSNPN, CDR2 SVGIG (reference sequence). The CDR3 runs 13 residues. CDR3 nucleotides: TGTGCCTGGCGACAGGGGGCAGACACTGAAGCTTTCTTT. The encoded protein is CAWRQGADTEAFF.

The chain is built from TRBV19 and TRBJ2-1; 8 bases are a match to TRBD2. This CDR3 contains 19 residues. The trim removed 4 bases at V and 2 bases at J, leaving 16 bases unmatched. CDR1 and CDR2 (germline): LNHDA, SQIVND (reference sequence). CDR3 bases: TGTGCCAGTAGTAACCCAGAACTCCTGGGACTAGTGCCCTACAATGAGCAGTTCTTC. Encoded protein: CASSNPELLGLVPYNEQFF.

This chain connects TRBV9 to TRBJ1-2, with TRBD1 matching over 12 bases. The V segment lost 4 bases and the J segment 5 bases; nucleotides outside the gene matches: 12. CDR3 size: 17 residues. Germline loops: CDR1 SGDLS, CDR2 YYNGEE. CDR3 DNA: TGTGCCAGCAGCACGCCCGGGACAGGGGGCGCGTTTTATGGCTACACCTTC. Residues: CASSTPGTGGAFYGYTF.

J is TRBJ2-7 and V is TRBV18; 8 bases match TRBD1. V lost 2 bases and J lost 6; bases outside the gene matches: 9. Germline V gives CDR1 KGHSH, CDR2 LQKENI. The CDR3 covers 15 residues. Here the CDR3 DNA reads TGTGCCAGCTCACCAGGCGGACAGGGAGGTGGCGAGCAGTACTTC. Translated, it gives CASSPGGQGGGEQYF.

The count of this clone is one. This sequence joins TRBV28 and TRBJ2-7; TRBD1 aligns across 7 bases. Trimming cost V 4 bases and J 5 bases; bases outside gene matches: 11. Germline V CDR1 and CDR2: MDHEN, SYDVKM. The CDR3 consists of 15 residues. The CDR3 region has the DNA TGTGCCAGCAGTTATCCGGGACAGAGAAGAGACGAGCAGTACTTC. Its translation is CASSYPGQRRDEQYF.

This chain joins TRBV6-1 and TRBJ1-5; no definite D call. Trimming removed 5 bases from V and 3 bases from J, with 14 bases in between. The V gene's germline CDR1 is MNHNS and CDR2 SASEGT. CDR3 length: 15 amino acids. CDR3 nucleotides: TGTGCCAGCAGTACCGGACCTTATCCCAATCAGCCCCAGCATTTT. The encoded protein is CASSTGPYPNQPQHF.

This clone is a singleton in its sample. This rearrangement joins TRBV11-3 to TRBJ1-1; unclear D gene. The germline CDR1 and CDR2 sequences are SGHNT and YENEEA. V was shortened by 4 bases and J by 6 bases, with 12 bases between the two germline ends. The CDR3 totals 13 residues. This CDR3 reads CASSSRSGSEAFF. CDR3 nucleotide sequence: TGTGCCAGCAGCTCTAGAAGCGGGTCTGAAGCTTTCTTT.

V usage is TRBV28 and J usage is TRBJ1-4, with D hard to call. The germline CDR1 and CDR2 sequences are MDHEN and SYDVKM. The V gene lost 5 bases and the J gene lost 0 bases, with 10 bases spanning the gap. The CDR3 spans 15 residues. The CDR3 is CASSAPAATNEKLFF. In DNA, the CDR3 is TGTGCCAGCAGTGCCCCGGCAGCAACTAATGAAAAACTGTTTTTT.

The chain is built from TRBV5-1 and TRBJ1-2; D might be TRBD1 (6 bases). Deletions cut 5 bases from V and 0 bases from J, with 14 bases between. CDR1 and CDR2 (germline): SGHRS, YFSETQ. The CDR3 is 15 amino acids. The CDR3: CASSVSRGTNYGYTF. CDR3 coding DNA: TGCGCCAGCAGTGTAAGCAGGGGAACTAACTATGGCTACACCTTC.

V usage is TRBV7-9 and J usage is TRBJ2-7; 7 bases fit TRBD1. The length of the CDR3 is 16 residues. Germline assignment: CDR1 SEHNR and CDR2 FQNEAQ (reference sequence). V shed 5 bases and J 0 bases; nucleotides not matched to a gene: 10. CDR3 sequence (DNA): TGTGCCAGCAGCGTCGGGACAGCCCAACGCTCCTACGAGCAGTACTTC. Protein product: CASSVGTAQRSYEQYF.

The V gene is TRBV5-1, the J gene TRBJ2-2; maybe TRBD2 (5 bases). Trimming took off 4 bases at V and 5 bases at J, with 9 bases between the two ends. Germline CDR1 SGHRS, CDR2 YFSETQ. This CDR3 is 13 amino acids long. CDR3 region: CASSPGSTGELFF. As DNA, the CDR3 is TGCGCCAGCAGCCCGGGGAGTACCGGGGAGCTGTTTTTT. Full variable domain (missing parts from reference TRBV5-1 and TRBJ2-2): KAGVTQTPRYLIKTRGQQVTLSCSPISGHRSVSWYQQTPGQGLQFLFEYFSETQRNKGNFPGRFSGRQFSNSRSEMNVSTLELGDSALYLCASSPGSTGELFFGEGSRLTVL.

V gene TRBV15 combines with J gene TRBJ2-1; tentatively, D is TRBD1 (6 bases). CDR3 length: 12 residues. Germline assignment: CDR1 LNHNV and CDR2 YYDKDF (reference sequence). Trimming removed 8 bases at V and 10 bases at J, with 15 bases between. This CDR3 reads CATGARGYEQFF. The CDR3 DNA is TGTGCCACCGGGGCCAGGGGATACGAGCAGTTCTTC.

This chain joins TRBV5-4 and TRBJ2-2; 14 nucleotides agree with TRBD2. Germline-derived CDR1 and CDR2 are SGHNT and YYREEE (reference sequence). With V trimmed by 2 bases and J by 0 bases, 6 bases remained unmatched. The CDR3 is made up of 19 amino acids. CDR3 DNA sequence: TGTGCCAGCAGCTTCCCCGGACTAGCGGGGGGTACGAACACCGGGGAGCTGTTTTTT. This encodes CASSFPGLAGGTNTGELFF.

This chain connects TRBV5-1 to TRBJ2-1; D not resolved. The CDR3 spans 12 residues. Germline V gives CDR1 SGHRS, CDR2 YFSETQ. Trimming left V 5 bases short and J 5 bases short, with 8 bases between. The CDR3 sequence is CASSWSHNEQFF. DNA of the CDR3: TGCGCCAGCAGTTGGAGCCACAATGAGCAGTTCTTC.

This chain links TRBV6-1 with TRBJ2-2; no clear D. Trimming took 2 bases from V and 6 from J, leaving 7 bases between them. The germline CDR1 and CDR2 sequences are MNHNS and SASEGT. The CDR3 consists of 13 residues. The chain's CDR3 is CASSERSPGELFF. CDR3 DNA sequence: TGTGCCAGCAGTGAACGCAGTCCCGGGGAGCTGTTTTTT.

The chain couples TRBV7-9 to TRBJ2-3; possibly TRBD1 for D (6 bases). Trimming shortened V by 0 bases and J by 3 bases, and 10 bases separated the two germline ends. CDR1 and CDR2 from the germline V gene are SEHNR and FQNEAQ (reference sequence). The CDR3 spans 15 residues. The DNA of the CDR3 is TGTGCCAGCAGCTTAGCACAGGGTCGGACAGATACGCAGTATTTT. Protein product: CASSLAQGRTDTQYF. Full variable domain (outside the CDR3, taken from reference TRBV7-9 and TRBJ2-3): DTGVSQNPRHKITKRGQNVTFRCDPISEHNRLYWYRQTLGQGPEFLTYFQNEAQLEKSRLLSDRFSAERPKGSFSTLEIQRTEQGDSAMYLCASSLAQGRTDTQYFGPGTRLTVL.